This T cell receptor beta chain was captured in a study of radiation and T cells in renal cell carcinoma. Measured with immunoSEQ multiplex PCR; TCRdb has only the in-frame clones, and not every one. The table has tens of thousands of clones, 89% seen once. Germline CDR1 reads SGHTA; CDR2 reads FQGTGA. The CDR3 totals 14 residues. V dropped 5 bases and J dropped 1 base, with 11 bases sitting between them. Time point denoted: blood 4 weeks post-SBRT, at nephrectomy. Treatment defined: 15 Gy SBRT to primary tumor, nephrectomy 4 weeks later. This receptor was taken from a woman in her 70s with renal cell carcinoma. This specimen consisted of blood, obtained from a patient whose treatment included radiotherapy and nephrectomy. The rearrangement links TRBV7-3 to TRBJ2-5; the D gene is possibly TRBD2 (6 bases). CDR3 nucleotides: TGTGCCAGCAGCCCGGGGGAGACCCAAGAGACCCAGTACTTC. Translated, it gives CASSPGETQETQYF.